The T cell receptor beta chain described here comes from a study of beta chain features in type 1 diabetes. This CDR3 comprises 13 residues. Germline lookup yields CDR1 SEHNR and CDR2 FQNEAQ (reference sequence). Trimming left V 3 bases short and J 2 bases short, with 6 bases between. This clone was seen more than once but under ten times. Its antigen is undetermined. Overall study findings and caveats: Shortening that was moderate but significant affected the TCRB CDR3s of Type 1 diabetes patients in all four CD4+ subsets. More deletions and fewer insertions at VDJ junctions were found in patients with type 1 diabetes.

Sequencing targeted expressed TCRB transcripts, as all isolated RNA had been reverse transcribed. This table comes from immunoSEQ multiplex PCR, and its TCRdb copy is limited to in-frame clones, with some not included. The sample includes about 340,000 clones, roughly 13% of them seen just once. The TCR was taken from a woman between 18 and 29 years old with type 1 diabetes. The chain uses TRBV7-9 and TRBJ2-3; D ambiguous. Sequenced sample: naive CD4+ T cells from blood. The CDR3 here is CASSFSLTDTQYF. CDR3 sequence (DNA): TGTGCCAGCAGCTTTAGCCTCACAGATACGCAGTATTTT.